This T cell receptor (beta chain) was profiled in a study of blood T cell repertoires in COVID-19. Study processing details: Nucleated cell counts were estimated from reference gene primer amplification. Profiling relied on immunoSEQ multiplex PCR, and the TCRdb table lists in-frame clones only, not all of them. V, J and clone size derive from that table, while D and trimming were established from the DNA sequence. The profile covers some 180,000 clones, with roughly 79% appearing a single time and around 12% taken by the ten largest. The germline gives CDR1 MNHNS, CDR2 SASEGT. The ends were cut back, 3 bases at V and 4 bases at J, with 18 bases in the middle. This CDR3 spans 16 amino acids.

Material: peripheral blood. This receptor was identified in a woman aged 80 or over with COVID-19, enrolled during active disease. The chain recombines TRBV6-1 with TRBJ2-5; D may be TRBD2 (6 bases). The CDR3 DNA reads TGTGCCAGCAGTGACAGCTTGGGGAAGGGAGGAGAGACCCAGTACTTC. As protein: CASSDSLGKGGETQYF.